The 18 T cell receptor beta chains in this list originate from one sample, sequenced in a study of T cell repertoires in cytomegalovirus infection (dated by TCRdb to about 2019). What these receptors recognize is not known. The data were produced on an Illumina HiSeq 1500. TCRdb reworked the public reads: Q25 trimming with fastp, MiXCR clone assembly, productive beta chains retained. Rows with one shared CDR3 protein collapse into an entry with the most common genes and DNA. This sample gives about 110,000 distinct CDR3 sequences in total; over 40% of them show up just once. Around 70% of the sample goes to the ten largest clones. Taken with the paper, the label for treatment or condition translates to: in vitro stimulation with specific CMV peptide epitopes to enrich CMV-specific T cells. The sequences come from CD8+ T cells from cultured PBMCs, collected from culture after CMV antigen stimulation. These receptors all stem from a human donor in good health (CMV status not recorded). Some clones in this sample may be carry-over from other donors' samples.

In this sample, this clonotype turned up a few times. The V and J genes are TRBV6-2 or TRBV6-3 and TRBJ2-3; TRBD2 aligns across 7 bases. The germline V gene encodes CDR1 MNHEY and CDR2 SVGEGT. CDR3 length: 13 residues. The junction had 6 bases not matched to a gene; V was cut back by 7 bases and J by 5 bases. The CDR3: CASKKRGGDTQYF. CDR3 nucleotide sequence: TGTGCCAGCAAGAAACGCGGGGGAGATACGCAGTATTTT.

This clonotype was detected a few times. This chain links TRBV7-2 with TRBJ2-2, with TRBD2 matching 8 bases. From germline, CDR1 is SGHTA and CDR2 FQGNSA. J lost 4 bases, V lost 2 bases, and 9 bases had no gene match. There are 17 residues in the CDR3. The CDR3 DNA sequence: TGTGCCAGCAGCTTATTCGCGGGGGGAATTCCCACCGGGGAGCTGTTTTTT. This codes for CASSLFAGGIPTGELFF.

A single count supports this clonotype. The rearrangement joins TRBV27 to TRBJ1-2; no clear D gene. Germline CDR1 and CDR2: MNHEY and SMNVEV (reference sequence). This CDR3 region has 14 residues. Trimming took off 6 bases at V and 0 bases at J, with 11 bases between the two ends. This CDR3 reads CASSRADSNYGYTF. The CDR3 DNA sequence: TGTGCCAGCAGCCGTGCAGATTCTAACTATGGCTACACCTTC.

This rearrangement joins TRBV7-6 to TRBJ2-1, with D hard to call. V shed 4 bases and J shed 9 bases, with 10 bases lying between them. The CDR3 spans 12 residues. Germline CDR1 SGHVS, CDR2 FNYEAQ. The CDR3 nucleotides read TGTGCCAGCAGCTCGTCGGCAATTGAGCAGTTCTTC. Residues: CASSSSAIEQFF.

V is TRBV7-3 and J is TRBJ2-2; 9 nucleotides agree with TRBD2. The CDR3 length is 17 residues. The germline CDR1 and CDR2 sequences are SGHTA and FQGTGA. The ends lost 1 base at V and 1 base at J; junction bases unmatched: 4. In DNA, the CDR3 is TGTGCCAGCAGCTTAATAGCGGGGGCCCGGAACACCGGGGAGCTGTTTTTT. Residues: CASSLIAGARNTGELFF.

For the CDR3, the DNA is TGTGCCAGCAGCCCGTGGACTAGCGGGGGGGCCAATGAGCAGTTCTTC. Its protein is CASSPWTSGGANEQFF. The rearrangement joins TRBV7-8 to TRBJ2-1, with 15 bases lining up with TRBD2. The CDR3 totals 16 residues. Germline assignment: CDR1 SGHVS and CDR2 FQNEAQ. V trimming: 5 bases; J trimming: 6 bases; junction bases outside the gene matches: 5.

In its sample, this clonotype was seen many times. The V gene is TRBV6-5, the J gene TRBJ2-1, with 10 nucleotides matching TRBD2. CDR3 length: 15 residues. J gave up 6 bases and V 5 bases, and 7 bases lay outside the gene matches. Germline assignment: CDR1 MNHEY and CDR2 SVGAGI. CDR3 DNA: TGTGCCAGCAGTCTGAGCGGGGGGGCGTTCAATGAGCAGTTCTTC. It specifies CASSLSGGAFNEQFF.

The chain links TRBV27 to TRBJ2-3; TRBD2 is a possible D gene (6 bases). Germline V CDR1 and CDR2: MNHEY, SMNVEV (reference sequence). The ends were cut back, 7 bases at V and 3 bases at J, with 14 bases in the middle. This CDR3 is built from 14 residues. CDR3 loop: CASTAGTLTDTQYF. DNA for the CDR3: TGTGCCAGCACAGCCGGGACTTTAACAGATACGCAGTATTTT.

This chain connects TRBV4-1 to TRBJ2-7, with D perhaps being TRBD1 or TRBD2 (6 bases each). The CDR3 covers 15 residues. Germline loops: CDR1 MGHRA, CDR2 YSYEKL. V was shortened by 4 bases and J by 3 bases, with 16 bases between the two germline ends. CDR3 protein: CASSPRGEFFYEQYF. For the CDR3, the DNA is TGCGCCAGCAGCCCTAGGGGGGAATTTTTCTACGAGCAGTACTTC.

The V and J genes are TRBV6-6 and TRBJ2-1; possible D gene TRBD2, 6 bases. Deletions cut 4 bases from V and 10 bases from J, with 14 bases between. The CDR3 length is 13 residues. Germline V gene data show CDR1 as MNHNY and CDR2 as SVGAGI (reference sequence). The CDR3 DNA sequence: TGTGCCAGCAGTTCCGGGCCGGCGGGGGAGCAGTTCTTC. This sequence encodes CASSSGPAGEQFF.

This chain uses TRBV2 with TRBJ1-2; 8 positions agree with TRBD1. V lost 5 bases, J lost 3 bases, and 8 bases stayed unmatched. The CDR3 length is 15 residues. The germline CDR1 and CDR2 sequences are SNHLY and FYNNEI. The CDR3 sequence: CASSSRDRPDYGYTF. For the CDR3, the DNA is TGTGCCAGCAGTTCCCGGGACAGGCCGGACTATGGCTACACCTTC.

The chain carries TRBV12-3 or TRBV12-4 and TRBJ1-1, with 8 nucleotides matching TRBD1. The length of the CDR3 is 12 residues. Germline trimming cut 4 bases from V and 6 bases from J; bases unmatched to any gene: 1. The CDR3 loop is CASSWTGSEAFF. Written as DNA, the CDR3 is TGTGCCAGCAGTTGGACAGGGTCTGAAGCTTTCTTT.

The table lists this clonotype with many counts. The gene calls are TRBV11-2 and TRBJ1-6, with 9 bases fitting TRBD1. The CDR3 loop spans 16 amino acids. V was pared by 5 bases and J by 10 bases, with 12 bases of the junction left unmatched. Looked up from germline, CDR1 is SGHAT and CDR2 is FQNNGV. DNA for the CDR3: TGTGCCAGCAGCCGTCCGGGACAGGGTGCGGGATCACCCCTCCACTTT. Translated: CASSRPGQGAGSPLHF.

The rearrangement joins TRBV27 to TRBJ2-7, with a possible D match to TRBD1 (5 bases). V was trimmed by 5 bases and J by 1 base, leaving 18 bases between them. CDR3 size: 16 residues. Germline V gene data show CDR1 as MNHEY and CDR2 as SMNVEV (reference sequence). CDR3: CASSPLGASLSYEQYF. For the CDR3, the DNA is TGTGCCAGCAGTCCCCTTGGGGCATCTTTATCCTACGAGCAGTACTTC.

The genes are TRBV20-1 and TRBJ2-3, with 8 positions matching TRBD1. Germline V CDR1 and CDR2: DFQATT, SNEGSKA (reference sequence). The CDR3 length is 15 residues. Germline trimming cut 0 bases from V and 2 bases from J; bases unmatched to any gene: 4. CDR3 coding DNA: TGCAGTGCTAGAGATGGGACAGGCGACACAGATACGCAGTATTTT. It encodes CSARDGTGDTDTQYF.

The chain has TRBV7-9 and TRBJ2-7; D is unresolved. Trimming stripped 4 bases from V and 2 bases from J, with 12 bases between. CDR3 size: 14 residues. CDR1 and CDR2 from the germline V gene are SEHNR and FQNEAQ (reference sequence). The CDR3 loop is CASSSDESAYEQYF. For the CDR3, the DNA is TGTGCCAGCAGCTCGGACGAGTCCGCCTACGAGCAGTACTTC.

The chain carries TRBV6-5 and TRBJ2-1; 8 nucleotides line up with TRBD1. The CDR3 covers 15 residues. V was pared by 5 bases and J by 1 base, with 4 bases of the junction left unmatched. Germline V gene sequence: CDR1 MNHEY, CDR2 SVGAGI. Here the CDR3 reads CASSARQGSYNEQFF. The CDR3 DNA is TGTGCCAGCAGTGCCCGACAGGGGTCCTACAATGAGCAGTTCTTC.

The chain couples TRBV2 to TRBJ2-1, with 11 bases that match TRBD2. The V gene's germline CDR1 is SNHLY and CDR2 FYNNEI. Trimming at V came to 6 bases and at J to 2 bases, leaving 6 bases not matched to a gene. This CDR3 contains 16 residues. CDR3 in DNA: TGTGCCAGCAGACCGACTAGCGGGGAGGCCTACAATGAGCAGTTCTTC. Residues: CASRPTSGEAYNEQFF.